This T cell receptor (beta chain) was captured by sequencing in a study of blood T cell repertoires in COVID-19. Method: immunoSEQ multiplex PCR; TCRdb's copy keeps in-frame clones and lacks some. This table holds 110,000 or so clones, 84% found once. This CDR3 is 14 amino acids long. Trimming removed 3 bases at V and 0 bases at J, with 9 bases between. Germline loops: CDR1 MNHNS, CDR2 SASEGT. The chain joins TRBV6-1 to TRBJ2-7, with D tentatively TRBD2 (6 bases). This clonotype originated in a woman older than 75 with active or convalescent COVID-19. Sequences were obtained from peripheral blood. In DNA form, the CDR3 reads TGTGCCAGCAGTGATAGCGGAGGCTCCTACGAGCAGTACTTC. It translates to CASSDSGGSYEQYF.